The present entry profiles one T cell receptor (beta chain) with its context. This CDR3 contains 8 residues. CDR1 is DFQATT and CDR2 is SNEGSKA in the germline V gene (reference sequence). This specimen belongs to a study of regulatory T cells in long-lasting Graves disease. Regarding time point: newly diagnosed GD, antithyroid drugs for less than 3 months. Preparation of the TCR library used RNA extracted from PBMCs. Relying on iRepertoire HTBI primers and Arm-PCR of CDR3 regions, the team built TCR beta libraries. TCRdb fed the multiplex PCR reads into MiXCR, producing one record per CDR3 protein. The sample yields over 350,000 distinct CDR3 sequences, 15% seen once. These data also featured in a second study, about T cells in Graves' hyperthyroidism and ophthalmopathy.

This TCR was sampled from a woman aged 35 to 49 with Graves disease. The V and J genes are TRBV20-1 and TRBJ2-7; D not certain. Source: peripheral blood mononuclear cells (PBMCs), taken at new diagnosis, from a patient treated with antithyroid drugs. The CDR3 nucleotides read TGCGGTTGTTACGAGCAGTACTTC. This translates into CGCYEQYF.